This is a list of T cell receptor beta chains from one sample in a study of blood T cell repertoires in COVID-19. Profiling relied on immunoSEQ multiplex PCR, and the TCRdb table lists in-frame clones only, not all of them. The table includes about 150,000 clones, 75% to 90% detected once. Sample: peripheral blood. The source is a young man with COVID-19, enrolled during active disease. Both conserved end residues are part of each CDR3. The D gene is left open where the match is weak. For some rows the clone size is stated as once, few or many, or as a class when expanded; others skip it.

v_gene	abundance	d_gene	j_gene	CDR3aa	CDR3nt
TRBV4-1	-	-	TRBJ2-7	CASSHNSYEQYF	TGCGCCAGCAGCCACAACAGCTACGAGCAGTACTTC
TRBV24-1	-	TRBD1	TRBJ2-1	CATSDRGTGGDEQFF	TGTGCCACCAGTGATCGCGGGACAGGGGGGGATGAGCAGTTCTTC
TRBV18	-	-	TRBJ2-1	CASSPPSYNEQFF	TGTGCCAGCTCACCACCCAGCTACAATGAGCAGTTCTTC
TRBV5-1	-	TRBD1	TRBJ2-5	CASSLDGTGSGETQYF	TGCGCCAGCAGCCTAGACGGGACAGGATCAGGAGAGACCCAGTACTTC
TRBV28	-	TRBD2	TRBJ2-7	CASSSPSSGSLEEQYF	TGTGCCAGCAGTTCCCCATCTAGCGGGAGTTTGGAAGAGCAGTACTTC
TRBV28	few	-	TRBJ2-7	CASSLSVGHYEQYF	TGTGCCAGCAGTTTGAGTGTCGGACACTACGAGCAGTACTTC
TRBV6-5	-	TRBD2	TRBJ2-7	CASRTISGTYYEQYF	TGTGCCAGCAGGACTATTAGCGGGACATACTACGAGCAGTACTTC
TRBV7-2	-	-	TRBJ2-1	CASTGLSLNEQFF	TGTGCCAGCACAGGACTCAGCTTAAATGAGCAGTTCTTC
TRBV5-6	-	-	TRBJ1-2	CASSLGQVSGYTF	TGTGCCAGCAGCTTGGGACAGGTCTCTGGCTACACCTTC
TRBV7-2	few	TRBD1	TRBJ1-2	CASSLETTGAYGYTF	TGTGCCAGCAGCTTAGAAACGACAGGGGCCTATGGCTACACCTTC
TRBV7-9	-	-	TRBJ1-4	CASSLLTPPVATNEKLLF	TGTGCCAGCAGCTTACTAACACCTCCGGTTGCAACTAATGAAAAACTGCTTTTT
TRBV6-4	few	-	TRBJ1-6	CASSRESDSPLHF	TGTGCCAGCAGTAGGGAGTCGGATTCACCCCTCCACTTT
TRBV29-1	-	-	TRBJ1-1	CSHRRGPGTEAFF	TGCAGCCACAGGCGGGGCCCAGGCACTGAAGCTTTCTTT
TRBV6-5	-	TRBD2	TRBJ2-5	CASSPSGGVKTQYF	TGTGCCAGCAGTCCTTCTGGGGGGGTGAAGACCCAGTACTTC
TRBV27	-	-	TRBJ1-5	CASRPEGRRQPQHF	TGTGCCAGCAGACCGGAGGGGCGACGCCAGCCCCAGCATTTT
TRBV15	-	TRBD2	TRBJ2-7	CATSRGLAGDDEQYF	TGTGCCACCAGCAGGGGACTAGCGGGAGATGATGAGCAGTACTTC
TRBV13	-	TRBD1	TRBJ2-1	CASSRGAGGISYNEQFF	TGTGCCAGCAGCAGGGGCGCAGGGGGTATCTCCTACAATGAGCAGTTCTTC